These 31 T cell receptor beta chains were all obtained from the same sample, sequenced in a study of CD8 T cells in ankylosing spondylitis. Findings of the study overall: For ankylosing spondylitis blood, a TCR beta motif of about eight highly homologous variants appeared characteristic.

Their antigen targets remain unknown. TCRdb redid the calling of the 5' RACE reads with MiXCR, one entry per CDR3 protein. Of roughly 470,000 distinct CDR3 sequences listed, around 26% are singletons. Sequencing was done on a sample of blood, either unsorted or a sorted T cell fraction (not recorded which). These receptors were collected from a male donor with ankylosing spondylitis.

The sample holds a few counts of this clonotype. The chain uses TRBV6-1 and TRBJ1-2; TRBD1 might be the D (6 bases). This CDR3 comprises 13 residues. V was trimmed by 6 bases and J by 4 bases, leaving 12 bases between them. Germline CDR1 reads MNHNS; CDR2 reads SASEGT. The CDR3 loop is CASSHRESYGYTF. The CDR3 nucleotides read TGTGCCAGCAGCCACAGGGAGAGCTATGGCTACACCTTC.

This clonotype occurred a few times. J is TRBJ2-3 and V is TRBV30; TRBD2 aligns across 7 bases. V lost 8 bases and J lost 3; bases outside the gene matches: 11. The CDR3 is 14 residues long. Per germline, CDR1 GTSNPN and CDR2 SVGIG (reference sequence). CDR3 nucleotide sequence: TGTGCCGAAAGCTTGGCGGGAGCAACAGATACGCAGTATTTT. As protein: CAESLAGATDTQYF. The full variable domain, in which reference TRBV30 and TRBJ2-3 provide the parts outside the CDR3, is SQTIHQWPATLVQPVGSPLSLECTVEGTSNPNLYWYRQAAGRGLQLLFYSVGIGQISSEVPQNLSASRPQDRQFILSSKKLLLSDSGFYLCAESLAGATDTQYFGPGTRLTVL.

J is TRBJ2-1 and V is TRBV15; D unresolved. CDR1 is LNHNV and CDR2 is YYDKDF in the germline V gene (reference sequence). The CDR3 is made up of 14 amino acids. V shed 0 bases and J shed 9 bases, with 12 bases lying between them. The CDR3 DNA reads as TGTGCCACCAGCAGAGATGAGACCTGGGCTGAGCAGTTCTTC. It encodes CATSRDETWAEQFF.

This clonotype came up many times. The CDR3 protein is CASTNSGNTEAFF. CDR3 coding DNA: TGTGCCAGCACAAATTCGGGAAACACTGAAGCTTTCTTT. V is TRBV12-3 or TRBV12-4 and J is TRBJ1-1, with D unclear. Trimming shortened V by 7 bases and J by 2 bases, and 11 bases separated the two germline ends. The CDR3 contains 13 residues.

This chain uses TRBV28 with TRBJ2-7; 13 bases are a match to TRBD2. Germline CDR1 reads MDHEN; CDR2 reads SYDVKM. With V trimmed by 4 bases and J by 3 bases, 9 bases remained unmatched. This CDR3 is built from 17 residues. The CDR3, as DNA: TGTGCCAGCAGTTCAAGGACTAGCGGGAGAGGGTTCTACGAGCAGTACGTC. Translating it yields CASSSRTSGRGFYEQYV.

The genes are TRBV27 and TRBJ1-5; D is possibly TRBD1 (5 bases). In germline, CDR1 is MNHEY, CDR2 SMNVEV (reference sequence). The CDR3 runs to 14 residues. V was pared by 6 bases and J by 2 bases, with 11 bases between. The CDR3 nucleotides read TGTGCCAGCAGGGGGGTGGTAGGCAATCAGCCCCAGCATTTT. This encodes CASRGVVGNQPQHF.

The rearrangement links TRBV7-2 to TRBJ2-7, with D hard to call. Deletions cut 4 bases from V and 5 bases from J, with 12 bases between. This CDR3 is built from 13 residues. CDR1 and CDR2 (germline): SGHTA, FQGNSA. The CDR3 reads CASSSPQANEQYF. The CDR3 DNA is TGTGCCAGCAGCTCCCCCCAGGCGAACGAGCAGTACTTC. Filled out from reference TRBV7-2 and TRBJ2-7, the complete variable domain reads GAGVSQSPSNKVTEKGKDVELRCDPISGHTALYWYRQSLGQGLEFLIYFQGNSAPDKSGLPSDRFSAERTGGSVSTLTIQRTQQEDSAVYLCASSSPQANEQYFGPGTRLTVT.

This clonotype has a handful of counts. The chain employs TRBV30 and TRBJ2-7; 10 bases are shared with TRBD1. From germline, CDR1 is GTSNPN and CDR2 SVGIG (reference sequence). The V segment lost 3 bases and the J segment 2 bases; nucleotides outside the gene matches: 7. This CDR3 spans 15 amino acids. CDR3 region: CAWSLDRGFTYEQYF. CDR3 in DNA: TGTGCCTGGAGCCTGGACAGGGGGTTTACCTACGAGCAGTACTTC.

This clonotype was detected once. V gene TRBV12-3 or TRBV12-4 combines with J gene TRBJ1-5, with D unresolved. V gave up 4 bases and J gave up 4 bases, with 11 bases separating them. This CDR3 has 14 amino acids. The CDR3 protein is CASSSSVGNQPQHF. Written as DNA, the CDR3 is TGTGCCAGCAGTTCCTCCGTGGGGAATCAGCCCCAGCATTTT.

The V call is TRBV7-2, the J call TRBJ2-3; 7 nucleotides line up with TRBD2. Germline CDR1 SGHTA, CDR2 FQGNSA. V shed 1 base, J shed 2 bases, and the junction held 3 bases outside the gene matches. This CDR3 has 15 residues. The CDR3 here is CASSLVSGTTDTQYF. The CDR3 coding sequence is TGTGCCAGCAGCTTAGTCAGCGGGACCACAGATACGCAGTATTTT.

In its sample, this clonotype was seen once. The chain employs TRBV24-1 and TRBJ1-1, with 7 bases identical to TRBD1. The CDR3 contains 17 residues. Germline V lookup: CDR1 KGHDR, CDR2 SFDVKD. The ends lost 2 bases at V and 4 bases at J; junction bases unmatched: 12. CDR3 protein: CATSDSRQGGDGTEAFF. The CDR3 bases are TGTGCCACCAGTGATTCCCGCCAGGGGGGGGATGGCACTGAAGCTTTCTTT.

The V and J genes are TRBV7-2 and TRBJ1-1, with 10 nucleotides matching TRBD1. CDR3 length equals 15 residues. Germline assignment: CDR1 SGHTA and CDR2 FQGNSA. V was pared by 5 bases and J by 8 bases, with 11 bases of the junction left unmatched. The CDR3 reads CASSPQTGGRVEAFF. In DNA, the CDR3 is TGTGCCAGCAGCCCTCAGACAGGGGGCAGGGTGGAAGCTTTCTTT.

The rearrangement uses TRBV24-1 and TRBJ2-1; TRBD2 matches at 11 bases. Germline-derived CDR1 and CDR2 are KGHDR and SFDVKD. After removal of 9 bases from V and 8 bases from J, the junction contained 5 bases not matched to a gene. The CDR3 runs to 13 residues. In nucleotides, the CDR3 is TGTGCCACCGGGCTAGCGGGAGGCGATGAGCAGTTCTTC. This translates into CATGLAGGDEQFF.

This clonotype was observed a few times. The rearrangement joins TRBV27 to TRBJ2-1; 7 bases are shared with TRBD1. With 3 bases clipped from V and 4 bases from J, the junction kept 6 bases outside the gene matches. CDR1 is MNHEY and CDR2 is SMNVEV in the germline V gene (reference sequence). The length of the CDR3 is 15 residues. CDR3 coding DNA: TGTGCCAGCAGTTTCGTTTCGGGACAGTACAATGAGCAGTTCTTC. Its protein is CASSFVSGQYNEQFF.

This rearrangement joins TRBV7-2 to TRBJ1-6; possibly TRBD1 for D (5 bases). There are 16 residues in the CDR3. The germline V gene encodes CDR1 SGHTA and CDR2 FQGNSA. V was shortened by 1 base and J by 10 bases, with 17 bases between the two germline ends. CDR3 in DNA: TGTGCCAGCAGCTTAGGGGCGTACGGGGGAGGCTCACCCCTCCACTTT. Residues: CASSLGAYGGGSPLHF. The whole variable domain, remainder taken from reference TRBV7-2 and TRBJ1-6, is GAGVSQSPSNKVTEKGKDVELRCDPISGHTALYWYRQSLGQGLEFLIYFQGNSAPDKSGLPSDRFSAERTGGSVSTLTIQRTQQEDSAVYLCASSLGAYGGGSPLHFGNGTRLTVT.

As DNA, the CDR3 is TGCGCCAGCAGCCAAGACCGGGGGACAGGGGGCAATCAGCCCCAGCATTTT. Its protein product is CASSQDRGTGGNQPQHF. This chain links TRBV4-1 with TRBJ1-5, with TRBD1 matching over 10 bases. The V gene's germline CDR1 is MGHRA and CDR2 YSYEKL. This CDR3 spans 17 amino acids. Trimming took 0 bases from V and 2 from J; bases not matched to a gene: 4.

Only a few counts were recorded for this clonotype. The chain joins TRBV12-3 or TRBV12-4 to TRBJ1-6; no firm D call. CDR3 length equals 14 residues. V was shortened by 2 bases and J by 7 bases, with 9 bases between the two germline ends. The CDR3 coding sequence is TGTGCCAGCAGTTTATTAGGAGGGAATTCACCCCTCCACTTT. Amino acid sequence: CASSLLGGNSPLHF.

The rearrangement joins TRBV12-3 or TRBV12-4 to TRBJ2-3; 12 nucleotides match TRBD2. Unmatched junction bases numbered 10, after V lost 6 bases and J lost 6 bases. The CDR3 is 16 residues long. The CDR3 nucleotides read TGTGCCAGCAGCCCAAGACTAGCGGGAGCATCCGATACGCAGTATTTT. Encoded protein: CASSPRLAGASDTQYF.

This clonotype was observed a few times. The chain employs TRBV14 and TRBJ1-1, with no clear D. The V end was cut by 4 bases, the J end by 11 bases, with 20 bases between. Germline V gene data show CDR1 as SGHDN and CDR2 as FVKESK. CDR3 size: 14 residues. In DNA, the CDR3 is TGTGCCAGCAGCCTCGTCGGCTATTCCAGCGGCGCTTTCTTT. Residues: CASSLVGYSSGAFF.

This clonotype was found a few times. V and J are TRBV27 and TRBJ2-3, with D uncertain. CDR3 length equals 13 residues. CDR1 MNHEY and CDR2 SMNVEV come from the germline V gene (reference sequence). Trimming removed 1 base from V and 6 bases from J, with 8 bases in between. This chain's CDR3 is CASSLLGPDTQYF. In DNA, the CDR3 is TGTGCCAGCAGTTTATTAGGACCGGATACGCAGTATTTT.

V gene TRBV7-9 combines with J gene TRBJ2-7; D ambiguous. The CDR3 sequence is 14 residues long. The V end was cut by 1 base, the J end by 6 bases, with 13 bases between. CDR1 is SEHNR and CDR2 is FQNEAQ in the germline V gene (reference sequence). The CDR3 loop is CASSLDGPPTEQYF. The CDR3, as DNA: TGTGCCAGCAGCTTAGACGGGCCACCCACCGAGCAGTACTTC.

There are a few counts of this clonotype. The chain joins TRBV5-1 to TRBJ1-1, with D possibly matching TRBD1 (5 bases). V gave up 1 base and J gave up 1 base, with 8 bases separating them. Per germline, CDR1 SGHRS and CDR2 YFSETQ. CDR3 size: 14 residues. The CDR3 region has the DNA TGCGCCAGCAGCTTGAAGGACACGAACACTGAAGCTTTCTTT. The encoded protein is CASSLKDTNTEAFF.

This clonotype was picked up one time. The J gene is TRBJ2-5, the V gene TRBV24-1, with D possibly TRBD1 on 5 matching bases. V was shortened by 3 bases and J by 4 bases, with 11 bases between the two germline ends. Germline lookup yields CDR1 KGHDR and CDR2 SFDVKD. The CDR3 spans 14 residues. CDR3 sequence reads: CATSDSRDGETQYF. CDR3 DNA: TGTGCCACCAGTGATAGCAGGGATGGAGAGACCCAGTACTTC.

This rearrangement joins TRBV24-1 to TRBJ2-5, with TRBD2 matching over 8 bases. This CDR3 contains 15 residues. The V segment lost 3 bases and the J segment 5 bases; nucleotides outside the gene matches: 7. The germline CDR1 and CDR2 sequences are KGHDR and SFDVKD. In nucleotides, the CDR3 is TGTGCCACCAGTGATCCTAGGCGGGGGGCTGAGACCCAGTACTTC. This sequence encodes CATSDPRRGAETQYF.

This chain uses TRBV6-2 or TRBV6-3 with TRBJ2-1; D uncertain. CDR1 is MNHEY and CDR2 is SVGEGT in the germline V gene. The CDR3 has 15 amino acids. V dropped 2 bases and J dropped 4 bases, with 12 bases sitting between them. DNA of the CDR3: TGTGCCAGCAGTTACGGGCAGCCGATTTACAATGAGCAGTTCTTC. Translation: CASSYGQPIYNEQFF.

This clonotype occurred a few times. V is TRBV12-3 or TRBV12-4 and J is TRBJ2-7; 11 positions match TRBD1. There are 14 residues in the CDR3. CDR3 sequence: CASHPGTGGYEQYF. The CDR3 nucleotides read TGTGCTTCTCACCCCGGGACAGGGGGCTACGAGCAGTACTTC.

This clonotype was seen more than once but under ten times. V gene TRBV20-1 combines with J gene TRBJ2-3, with 8 bases identical to TRBD2. In germline, CDR1 is DFQATT, CDR2 SNEGSKA (reference sequence). CDR3 length equals 13 residues. The V segment lost 3 bases and the J segment 4 bases; nucleotides outside the gene matches: 3. The CDR3, as DNA: TGCAGTGCTAGGTCGGGAGGGGCAGATACGCAGTATTTT. The encoded protein is CSARSGGADTQYF.

This clonotype appeared a few times. The genes are TRBV4-1 and TRBJ2-1, with unresolved D. CDR3 length: 15 amino acids. From germline, CDR1 is MGHRA and CDR2 YSYEKL. Trimming cost V 4 bases and J 5 bases, with 15 bases left between them. In nucleotides, the CDR3 is TGCGCCAGCAGCCTCCGAACACAGCCTGACAATGAGCAGTTCTTC. It is translated as CASSLRTQPDNEQFF.

The V and J genes are TRBV6-5 and TRBJ2-1, with 11 bases lining up with TRBD2. Trimming took 2 bases from V and 7 from J; bases not matched to a gene: 10. This CDR3 spans 17 amino acids. Germline V CDR1 and CDR2: MNHEY, SVGAGI. The CDR3 DNA sequence: TGTGCCAGCAGTTACGCGGGGACTAGCGGTCCTCTTAATGAGCAGTTCTTC. Translating gives CASSYAGTSGPLNEQFF.

The genes are TRBV5-5 and TRBJ2-2, with 9 bases matching TRBD1. The germline V gene encodes CDR1 SGHKS and CDR2 YYEKEE (reference sequence). J lost 5 bases, V lost 3 bases, and 2 bases had no gene match. The CDR3 loop spans 14 amino acids. Here the CDR3 DNA reads TGTGCCAGCAGCTGGGACAGGGCGACCGGGGAGCTGTTTTTT. This gives the protein CASSWDRATGELFF.

The sample holds a few counts of this clonotype. The rearrangement joins TRBV7-6 to TRBJ2-5; D is uncertain. Looked up from germline, CDR1 is SGHVS and CDR2 is FNYEAQ. This CDR3 is built from 12 residues. The V end lost 8 bases, the J end lost 1 base, and 8 bases lay between the germline ends. CDR3 in amino acids: CASGLSQETQYF. In DNA form, the CDR3 reads TGTGCCAGCGGCCTGTCCCAAGAGACCCAGTACTTC.